This T cell receptor beta chain was sequenced during a study of CD8 T cells in ankylosing spondylitis. In TCRdb, the 5' RACE reads were re-called with MiXCR into one record per CDR3 protein. Of just under 95,000 distinct CDR3 sequences in the sample, roughly 8.8% were seen once. This clonotype was picked up a small number of times. Its antigen is not identified. V was trimmed by 4 bases and J by 8 bases, leaving 9 bases between them. Germline V gene lookup returns CDR1 SGHTS and CDR2 YDEGEE. The CDR3 extends over 12 amino acids. Study-wide results and limits: Peripheral blood samples showed relatively rare disease-linked clones, and these clones were CD8+.

The receptor's source is a male donor with ankylosing spondylitis or in good health (not recorded which). The rearrangement uses TRBV5-8 and TRBJ2-2; D gene unclear. The sequencing sample was made of blood, either unsorted or a sorted T cell fraction (not recorded which). DNA for the CDR3: TGTGCCAGCAGCAACGCCGTAGGGGAGCTGTTTTTT. Translating it yields CASSNAVGELFF.